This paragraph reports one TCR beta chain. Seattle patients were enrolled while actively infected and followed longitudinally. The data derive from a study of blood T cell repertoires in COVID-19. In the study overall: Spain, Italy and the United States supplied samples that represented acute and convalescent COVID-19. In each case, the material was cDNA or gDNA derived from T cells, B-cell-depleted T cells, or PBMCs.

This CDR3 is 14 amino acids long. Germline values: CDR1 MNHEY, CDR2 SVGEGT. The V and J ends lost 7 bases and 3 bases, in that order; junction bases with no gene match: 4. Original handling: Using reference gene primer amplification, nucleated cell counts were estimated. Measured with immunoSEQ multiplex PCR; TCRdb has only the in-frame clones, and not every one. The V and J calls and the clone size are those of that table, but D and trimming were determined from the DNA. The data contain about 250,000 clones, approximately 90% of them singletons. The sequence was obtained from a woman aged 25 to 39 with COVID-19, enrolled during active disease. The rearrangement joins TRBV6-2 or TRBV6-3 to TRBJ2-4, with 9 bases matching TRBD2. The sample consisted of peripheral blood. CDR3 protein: CASNPAGGKNIQYF. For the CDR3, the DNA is TGTGCCAGCAACCCAGCGGGGGGCAAAAACATTCAGTACTTC.